This record concerns one T cell receptor beta chain sequence. The antigen remains undetermined. The data were obtained in a study of cytomegalovirus exposure and HLA in healthy donors. Findings and caveats of the study: For most TCR beta V segments, an earlier analysis put the productive rate at about 90% or about 30% of the time. Certain sequence variants were highly shared and formed a cluster, and this cluster was likely a sequencing artifact. In a later analysis, HLA-associated TCR beta chains were more clonally expanded than equally common others.

The CDR3 consists of 15 residues. Per germline, CDR1 SGHNT and CDR2 YYREEE (reference sequence). V lost 4 bases, J lost 4 bases, and 17 bases lay in between. PCR was performed using 60 Vbeta and 13 Jbeta primers. In the original analysis: A follow-up analysis tallied about 88 million unique TCR beta chains, some 9.9 million shared. The data were produced by immunoSEQ multiplex PCR, yet TCRdb's version contains in-frame clones alone and is incomplete. That table gives V, J and clone size, and the DNA gave D and trimming. The table lists roughly 180,000 clones, around 82% of them singletons. The TCR originated in a woman aged 25 to 39 in good health and CMV-seropositive. The V and J genes are TRBV5-4 and TRBJ1-2; possibly TRBD1 for D (5 bases). The sample was PBMCs. The CDR3 loop is CASSPAEFRAYGYTF. The CDR3 DNA sequence: TGTGCCAGCAGCCCCGCCGAATTCAGGGCCTATGGCTACACCTTC. The full variable domain, completed using reference TRBV5-4 and TRBJ1-2, is ETGVTQSPTHLIKTRGQQVTLRCSSQSGHNTVSWYQQALGQGPQFIFQYYREEENGRGNFPPRFSGLQFPNYSSELNVNALELDDSALYLCASSPAEFRAYGYTFGSGTRLTVV.